This TCR beta chain was recorded in a study of molecular identifiers for immune sequencing clone quantification (dated by TCRdb to the late 2010s). The study in broad terms: For a replicate experiment, RNA from approximately 20,000 or 98,000 naive CD8 T cells was divided into five aliquots, and four of the five aliquots were sequenced. This methods study used CD8 T cells to benchmark TCR RNA copy counting and molecular-identifier clustering-based TCR repertoire sequencing (MIDCIRS).

Comments on this clonotype: It has no known antigen specificity. Within one base of it there is no much larger clone, and no base qualities were kept.

Library prep was done by PCR. The data were produced on an Illumina HiSeq 4000. Bulk TCR libraries were made following a previously described method, with the TCR primers given in Table S5. Purification of total RNA was performed with the Qiagen AllPrep DNA/RNA kit. Reads from multiple sequencing runs of the same library were pooled before analysis. Per the original workflow: Reads were retained only if their TCR constant sequence matched exactly, and those retained reads were trimmed to 150 nt and grouped according to their 12-nt molecular barcodes. Reads in each barcode group were sub-clustered using a 15% Levenshtein threshold, and a quality-weighted consensus sequence was built for each RNA molecule. Non-functional sequences were excluded, and lower-count sequences lying one edit away from another sequence were also excluded. Barcode sub-clusters with fewer than 20% of the maximum read count were removed, based on fitting two negative binomial distributions. The public reads were reanalyzed by TCRdb: fastp trimming at Q25, MiXCR alignment, in-frame beta chains only. Each entry is one CDR3 protein sequence, shown with its most common DNA and genes. The V and J calls shown here were made by TCRdb, not taken from the authors' results. The sample table holds 460,000 or so distinct CDR3 sequences, of which over 20% were seen once. The top ten clonotypes cover about 0.8% of the sample.

CDR1 SEHNR and CDR2 FQNEAQ were looked up in the germline V gene (reference sequence). Inclusive of the bounding cysteine and phenylalanine, the CDR3 is 15 residues long. Only the CDR3 portion is preserved as DNA: 45 bases, with reading frame beginning at the first base. At the junction V is shortened by 5 bases and J by 2 bases, with 15 bases in between. What the authors observed across the whole study: When barcode sub-clustering was left out, chimeric consensus sequences inflated TCR diversity, with chimeras reaching as high as 47%. In CMV-specific effector cells, clones with more than 20 RNA copies contained over 98% of molecules, whereas in naive cells such clones contained under 1% of molecules. The naive libraries included spiked-in Jurkat TCR RNA (roughly nine copies' worth), and this Jurkat TCR RNA is not part of the donor repertoire. Spiked-in Jurkat TCR RNA equal to a single cell's worth was reported to be detectable even within one million naive CD8 T cells. Modeling gave about 3.3 recovered TCR RNA copies per cell versus approximately 10 by digital PCR, implying approximately 30% capture efficiency. The sizes of highly expanded clones could end up underestimated when identical TCR molecules share a barcode.

Libraries of naive CD8 T cells were built from around 20,000 to 1,000,000 sorted cells, with 10%, 30% or 50% of the purified RNA used. Naive CD8 T cells, defined as CD8+CD4-CCR7+CD45RA+, were FACS-sorted into RLT Plus buffer on a BD FACSAria II. To test detection sensitivity, Jurkat RNA equivalent to more than 8 TCR copies was spiked into samples of roughly 20,000-1,000,000 naive CD8 T cells. CD8 T cells were enriched using RosetteSep CD8+ T Cell Enrichment Cocktail and Ficoll-Paque, and the enriched cells then underwent ACK red cell lysis. The source is a human donor in good health. Some libraries in this study had Jurkat cell RNA spiked in. The V gene is TRBV7-9 and the J gene is TRBJ2-5, with the D gene not clear enough to name. The sequencing input was naive CD8+ T cells from blood, with Jurkat cell RNA spiked in. What this sample's cell subset or site label stands for: FACS-sorted CD8+CD4-CCR7+CD45RA+ naive T cells. At the DNA level, the sequence is TGTGCCAGCAGCAGCAGTGGGGAAAAACAAGAGACCCAGTACTTC. The encoded protein is CASSSSGEKQETQYF.